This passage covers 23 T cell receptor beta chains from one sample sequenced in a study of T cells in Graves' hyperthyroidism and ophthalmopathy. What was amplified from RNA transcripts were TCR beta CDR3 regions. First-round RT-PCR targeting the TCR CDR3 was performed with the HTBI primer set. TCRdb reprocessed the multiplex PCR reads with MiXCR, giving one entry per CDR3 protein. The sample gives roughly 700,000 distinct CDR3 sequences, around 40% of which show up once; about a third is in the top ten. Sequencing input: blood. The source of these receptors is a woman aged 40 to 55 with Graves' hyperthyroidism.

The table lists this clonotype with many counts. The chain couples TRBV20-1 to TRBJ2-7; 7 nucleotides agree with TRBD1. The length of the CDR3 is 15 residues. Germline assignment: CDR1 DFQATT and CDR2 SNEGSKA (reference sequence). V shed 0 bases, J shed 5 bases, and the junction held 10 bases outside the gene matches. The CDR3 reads CSARETGQPPHEQYF. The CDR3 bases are TGCAGTGCTAGAGAAACGGGACAGCCTCCACACGAGCAGTACTTC.

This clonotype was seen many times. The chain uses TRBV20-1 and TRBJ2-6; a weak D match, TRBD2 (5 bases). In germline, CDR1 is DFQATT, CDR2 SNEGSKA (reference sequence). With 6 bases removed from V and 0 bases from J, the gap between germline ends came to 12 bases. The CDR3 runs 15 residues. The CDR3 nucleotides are TGCAGTGCAAGCGGACGGATCTCTGGGGCCAACGTCCTGACTTTC. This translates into CSASGRISGANVLTF.

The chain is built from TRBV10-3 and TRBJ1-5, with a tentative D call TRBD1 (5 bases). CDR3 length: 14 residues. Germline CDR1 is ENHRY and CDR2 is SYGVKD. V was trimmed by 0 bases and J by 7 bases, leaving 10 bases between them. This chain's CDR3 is CAISESGGEQPQHF. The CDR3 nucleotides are TGTGCCATCAGTGAGTCCGGAGGGGAGCAGCCCCAGCATTTT.

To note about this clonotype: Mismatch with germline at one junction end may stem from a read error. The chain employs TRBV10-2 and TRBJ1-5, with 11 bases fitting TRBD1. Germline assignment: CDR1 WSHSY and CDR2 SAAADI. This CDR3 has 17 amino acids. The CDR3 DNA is TGTGCCAGCTCACGGACAGGGGGCTCTCAAGGCAATCAGCCCCAGCATTTT. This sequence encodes CASSRTGGSQGNQPQHF.

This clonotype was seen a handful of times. CDR3 loop: CASSPPFGSNYGYTF. As DNA, the CDR3 is TGCGCCAGCAGCCCGCCCTTTGGGTCTAACTATGGCTACACCTTC. The gene calls are TRBV4-3 and TRBJ1-2; D is ambiguous. The CDR3 runs 15 residues. Trimming pared 4 bases from V and 0 bases from J, leaving 12 bases between. Germline CDR1 reads LGHNA; CDR2 reads YSLEER.

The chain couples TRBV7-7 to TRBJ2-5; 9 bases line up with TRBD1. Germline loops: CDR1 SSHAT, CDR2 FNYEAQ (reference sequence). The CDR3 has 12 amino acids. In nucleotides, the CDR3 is TGTGCTATCGGACAGGGGAAAGAGACCCAGTACTTC. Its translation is CAIGQGKETQYF.

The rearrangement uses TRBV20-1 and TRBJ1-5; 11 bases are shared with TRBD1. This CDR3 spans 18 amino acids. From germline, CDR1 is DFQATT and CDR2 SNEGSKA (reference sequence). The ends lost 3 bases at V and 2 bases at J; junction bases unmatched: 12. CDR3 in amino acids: CSARAWDRGSGRNQPQHF. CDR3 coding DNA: TGCAGTGCTAGGGCCTGGGACAGGGGGTCTGGCCGCAATCAGCCCCAGCATTTT.

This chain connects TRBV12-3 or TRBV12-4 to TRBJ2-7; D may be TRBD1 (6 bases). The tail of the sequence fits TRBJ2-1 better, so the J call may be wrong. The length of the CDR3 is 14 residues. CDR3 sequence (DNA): TGTGCCAGCAGTTTGCAGCAGGGGTTCTTGGAGCAGTTCTTC. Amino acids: CASSLQQGFLEQFF.

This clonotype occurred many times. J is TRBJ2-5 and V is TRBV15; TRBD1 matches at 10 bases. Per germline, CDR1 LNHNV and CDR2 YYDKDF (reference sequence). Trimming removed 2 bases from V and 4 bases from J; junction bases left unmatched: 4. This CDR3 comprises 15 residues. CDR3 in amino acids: CATSRRTGGRETQYF. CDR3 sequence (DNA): TGTGCCACCAGCAGAAGGACAGGGGGGAGAGAGACCCAGTACTTC. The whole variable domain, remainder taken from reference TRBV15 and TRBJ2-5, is DAMVIQNPRYQVTQFGKPVTLSCSQTLNHNVMYWYQQKSSQAPKLLFHYYDKDFNNEADTPDNFQSRRPNTSFCFLDIRSPGLGDTAMYLCATSRRTGGRETQYFGPGTRLLVL.

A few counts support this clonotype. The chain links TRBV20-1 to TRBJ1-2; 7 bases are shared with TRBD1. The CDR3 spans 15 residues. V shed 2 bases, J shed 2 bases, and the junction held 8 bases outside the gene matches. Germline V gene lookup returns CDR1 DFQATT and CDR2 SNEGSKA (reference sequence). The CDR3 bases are TGCAGTGCTAGACTCGACAGGGTTTTAAACTATGGCTACACCTTC. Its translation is CSARLDRVLNYGYTF.

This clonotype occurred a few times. The CDR3 nucleotides are TGTGCCAGCAGCTACAATGAAGACTATCCATACGAGCAGTACTTC. Translating it yields CASSYNEDYPYEQYF. The chain is built from TRBV7-8 and TRBJ2-7; possible D gene TRBD2, 5 bases. The CDR3 is 15 residues long. Trimming took 4 bases from V and 4 from J, leaving 17 bases between them. The germline CDR1 and CDR2 sequences are SGHVS and FQNEAQ.

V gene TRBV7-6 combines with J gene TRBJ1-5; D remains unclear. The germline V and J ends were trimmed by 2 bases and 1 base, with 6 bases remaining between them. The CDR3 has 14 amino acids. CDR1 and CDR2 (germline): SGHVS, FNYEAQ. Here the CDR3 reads CASSLNDSNQPQHF. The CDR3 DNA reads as TGTGCCAGCAGCTTAAACGACAGCAATCAGCCCCAGCATTTT.

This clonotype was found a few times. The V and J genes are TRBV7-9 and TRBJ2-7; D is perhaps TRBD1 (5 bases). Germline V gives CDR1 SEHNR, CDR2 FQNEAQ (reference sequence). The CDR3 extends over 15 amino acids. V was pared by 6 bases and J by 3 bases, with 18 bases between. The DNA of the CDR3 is TGTGCCAGCAGTCAAAGGTCAGGGAATAACTACGAGCAGTACTTC. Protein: CASSQRSGNNYEQYF.

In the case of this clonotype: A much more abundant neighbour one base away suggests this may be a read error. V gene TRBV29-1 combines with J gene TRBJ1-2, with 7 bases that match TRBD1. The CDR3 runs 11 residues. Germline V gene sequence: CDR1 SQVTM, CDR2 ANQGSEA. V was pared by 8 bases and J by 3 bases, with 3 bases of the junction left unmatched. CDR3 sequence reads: CSIGQDYGYTF. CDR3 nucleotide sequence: TGCAGCATAGGACAGGACTATGGCTACACCTTC.

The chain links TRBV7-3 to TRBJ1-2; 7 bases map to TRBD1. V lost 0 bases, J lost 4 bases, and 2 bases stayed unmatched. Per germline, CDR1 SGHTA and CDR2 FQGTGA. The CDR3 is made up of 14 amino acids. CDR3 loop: CASSLTQGSYGYTF. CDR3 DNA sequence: TGTGCCAGCAGCTTAACACAGGGGAGCTATGGCTACACCTTC.

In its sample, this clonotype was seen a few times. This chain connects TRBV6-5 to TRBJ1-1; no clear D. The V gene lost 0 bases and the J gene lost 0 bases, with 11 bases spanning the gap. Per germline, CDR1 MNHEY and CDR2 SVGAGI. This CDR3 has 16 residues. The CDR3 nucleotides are TGTGCCAGCAGTTACTCGTATCGCGGGTTGAACACTGAAGCTTTCTTT. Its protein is CASSYSYRGLNTEAFF.

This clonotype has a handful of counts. In DNA form, the CDR3 reads TGTGCCAGCAGCCATGGGACTCTCGGTGAAGCTTTCTTT. Amino acid sequence: CASSHGTLGEAFF. The chain uses TRBV11-3 and TRBJ1-1; TRBD1 is a possible D gene (5 bases). The CDR3 covers 13 residues. Looked up from germline, CDR1 is SGHNT and CDR2 is YENEEA. With 5 bases removed from V and 7 bases from J, the gap between germline ends came to 14 bases.

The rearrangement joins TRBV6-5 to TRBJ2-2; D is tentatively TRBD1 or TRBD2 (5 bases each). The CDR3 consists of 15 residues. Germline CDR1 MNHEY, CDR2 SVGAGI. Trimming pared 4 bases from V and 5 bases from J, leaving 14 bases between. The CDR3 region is CASSWGNWKTGELFF. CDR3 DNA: TGTGCCAGCAGTTGGGGGAATTGGAAAACCGGGGAGCTGTTTTTT.

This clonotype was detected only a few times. The CDR3: CATDSGQRSEAFF. CDR3 nucleotide sequence: TGTGCCACCGACTCTGGGCAGAGGTCTGAAGCTTTCTTT. J is TRBJ1-1 and V is TRBV12-3 or TRBV12-4, with unresolved D. Trimming took off 10 bases at V and 6 bases at J, with 18 bases between the two ends. CDR3 length equals 13 residues.

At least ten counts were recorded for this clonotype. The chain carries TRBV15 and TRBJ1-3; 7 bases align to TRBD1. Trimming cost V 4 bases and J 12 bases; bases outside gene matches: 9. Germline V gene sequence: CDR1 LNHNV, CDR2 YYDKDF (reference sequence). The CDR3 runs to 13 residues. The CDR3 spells CATSKDRERHIYF. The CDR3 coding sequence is TGTGCCACCAGCAAAGACAGGGAAAGGCACATATATTTT.

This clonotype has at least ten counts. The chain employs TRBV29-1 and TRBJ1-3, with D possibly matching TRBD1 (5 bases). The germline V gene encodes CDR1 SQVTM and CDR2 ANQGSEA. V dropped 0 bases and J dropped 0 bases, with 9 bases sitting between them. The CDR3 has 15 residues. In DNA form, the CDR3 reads TGCAGCGTTGAAGAGAACAGGCACTCTGGAAACACCATATATTTT. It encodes CSVEENRHSGNTIYF.

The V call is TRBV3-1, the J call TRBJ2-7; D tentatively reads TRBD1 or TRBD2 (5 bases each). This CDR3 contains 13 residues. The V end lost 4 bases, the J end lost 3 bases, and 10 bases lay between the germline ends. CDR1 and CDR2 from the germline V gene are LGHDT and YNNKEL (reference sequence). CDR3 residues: CASSPRGHYEQYF. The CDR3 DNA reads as TGTGCCAGCAGCCCCCGGGGCCACTACGAGCAGTACTTC.

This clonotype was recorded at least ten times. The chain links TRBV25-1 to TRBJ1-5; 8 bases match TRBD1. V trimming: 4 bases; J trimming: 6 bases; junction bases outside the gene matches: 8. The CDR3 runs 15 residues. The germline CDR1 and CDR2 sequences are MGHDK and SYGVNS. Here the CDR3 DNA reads TGTGCCAGCAGTGGGGGGACAGGCGCGACTCAGCCCCAGCATTTT. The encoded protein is CASSGGTGATQPQHF.